These 21 T cell receptor beta chains came from one sample sequenced in a study of regulatory T cells in long-lasting Graves disease. This sample's time point: persistent/refractory GD, antithyroid drugs over 5 years with positive TRAb. With RNA extracted from PBMCs as input, the TCR library was made. Both iRepertoire HTBI primers and Arm-PCR of CDR3 regions were used to build the TCR beta libraries. TCRdb independently ran MiXCR on the multiplex PCR reads; one entry per CDR3 protein. Of around 400,000 distinct CDR3 sequences detected, around 20% appear once; the ten largest clones hold approximately 14%. Here the sequenced sample was peripheral blood mononuclear cells (PBMCs), taken when the disease was refractory, from a patient treated with antithyroid drugs. These receptors all stem from a female donor with Graves disease.

The rearrangement uses TRBV29-1 and TRBJ2-6; 10 positions match TRBD1. V shed 7 bases, J shed 2 bases, and the junction held 5 bases outside the gene matches. Germline V CDR1 and CDR2: SQVTM, ANQGSEA. CDR3 length: 15 residues. The CDR3 is CSAQTGGAGANVLTF. The CDR3 DNA is TGCAGCGCCCAGACAGGGGGCGCTGGGGCCAACGTCCTGACTTTC.

This clonotype was observed many times. V gene TRBV30 combines with J gene TRBJ2-7; D not certain. CDR3 length equals 14 residues. From germline, CDR1 is GTSNPN and CDR2 SVGIG (reference sequence). V was trimmed by 4 bases and J by 3 bases, leaving 16 bases between them. This CDR3 is CAWIMSARIYEQYF. The CDR3 DNA is TGTGCCTGGATTATGTCAGCCAGGATCTACGAGCAGTACTTC.

The rearrangement links TRBV2 to TRBJ2-7; TRBD2 is a possible D gene (6 bases). Per germline, CDR1 SNHLY and CDR2 FYNNEI. The V gene lost 6 bases and the J gene lost 7 bases, with 25 bases spanning the gap. The length of the CDR3 is 16 residues. DNA for the CDR3: TGTGCCAGCAGGTGGACTGGGACTTCCGTACAGTTAGAGCAGTACTTC. Translation gives CASRWTGTSVQLEQYF.

Remarks on this clonotype: With a far larger clone one base away, a read error is the likely cause. The rearrangement joins TRBV9 to TRBJ2-2; TRBD1 matches at 8 bases. The junction had 0 bases not matched to a gene; V was cut back by 5 bases and J by 3 bases. This CDR3 comprises 13 residues. Germline lookup yields CDR1 SGDLS and CDR2 YYNGEE. The CDR3 DNA is TGTGCCAGCAGGACAGGGGACACCGGGGAGCTGTTTTTT. Translated: CASRTGDTGELFF.

This clonotype showed up many times. The chain combines TRBV20-1 with TRBJ1-1; tentative D call: TRBD1 (5 bases). V lost 3 bases, J lost 7 bases, and 18 bases lay in between. CDR1 is DFQATT and CDR2 is SNEGSKA in the germline V gene (reference sequence). The CDR3 has 14 amino acids. The CDR3 DNA reads TGCAGTGCTAGCCGGCCAGGGCTAACAGATGAAGCTTTCTTT. This encodes CSASRPGLTDEAFF.

This clonotype appeared once. The CDR3 region has the DNA TGCGCCAGCAGCCCTACGGACAGCTCCTACAATGAGCAGTTCTTC. Its protein product is CASSPTDSSYNEQFF. The V and J genes are TRBV5-1 and TRBJ2-1; D possibly corresponds to TRBD1 (6 bases). The CDR3 is 15 residues long. Germline CDR1 SGHRS, CDR2 YFSETQ. The V gene lost 4 bases and the J gene lost 0 bases, with 11 bases spanning the gap.

This clonotype was counted many times. The chain joins TRBV27 to TRBJ1-6; D remains ambiguous. V lost 6 bases and J 5 bases, leaving 11 bases between the germline ends. This CDR3 comprises 14 residues. CDR1 MNHEY and CDR2 SMNVEV come from the germline V gene (reference sequence). The CDR3 DNA reads as TGTGCCAGCAGGGGCGGAAACGATAATTCACCCCTCCACTTT. Its protein product is CASRGGNDNSPLHF.

The table lists this clonotype with many counts. The chain carries TRBV7-9 and TRBJ1-5, with 9 bases identical to TRBD1. The CDR3 has 15 amino acids. Germline values: CDR1 SEHNR, CDR2 FQNEAQ (reference sequence). Trimming cost V 5 bases and J 3 bases; bases outside gene matches: 5. In DNA form, the CDR3 reads TGTGCCAGCAGCCCTGGGACAGGGAACAATCAGCCCCAGCATTTT. This sequence encodes CASSPGTGNNQPQHF.

The rearrangement links TRBV30 to TRBJ1-1, with D uncertain. The CDR3 is made up of 11 amino acids. The ends were cut back, 2 bases at V and 6 bases at J, with 7 bases in the middle. Germline V lookup: CDR1 GTSNPN, CDR2 SVGIG (reference sequence). CDR3 nucleotide sequence: TGTGCCTGGAGTTTGGGAGCTGAAGCTTTCTTT. Translating gives CAWSLGAEAFF. The complete variable domain, with remaining parts taken from reference TRBV30 and TRBJ1-1, reads SQTIHQWPATLVQPVGSPLSLECTVEGTSNPNLYWYRQAAGRGLQLLFYSVGIGQISSEVPQNLSASRPQDRQFILSSKKLLLSDSGFYLCAWSLGAEAFFGQGTRLTVV.

This clonotype was recorded many times. The genes are TRBV12-3 or TRBV12-4 and TRBJ1-1, with D maybe TRBD1 (5 bases). V was clipped by 6 bases and J by 6 bases, with 17 bases between them. This CDR3 contains 14 residues. CDR3 region: CASSSQGLSAEAFF. The CDR3 DNA is TGTGCCAGCAGCTCGCAGGGTCTGAGCGCTGAAGCTTTCTTT.

This chain links TRBV6-2 or TRBV6-3 with TRBJ2-1; TRBD1 might be the D (5 bases). Trimming left V 6 bases short and J 0 bases short, with 12 bases between. There are 15 residues in the CDR3. Germline assignment: CDR1 MNHEY and CDR2 SVGEGT. CDR3 protein: CASSPGPSSYNEQFF. CDR3 nucleotides: TGTGCCAGCAGCCCAGGGCCGAGCTCCTACAATGAGCAGTTCTTC.

On this clonotype itself: A much larger clonotype is one base distant, so this may be a read error. The gene calls are TRBV3-1 and TRBJ2-5; D possibly uses TRBD1 or TRBD2 (5 bases each). The V gene's germline CDR1 is LGHDT and CDR2 YNNKEL (reference sequence). The length of the CDR3 is 15 residues. CDR3 sequence (DNA): TGTGTCAGCAGCCAACTGGGGCGGGACCAAGAGACCCAGTACTTC. This gives the protein CVSSQLGRDQETQYF.

The V and J genes are TRBV6-4 and TRBJ2-7; 8 bases fit TRBD2. Trimming at V came to 6 bases and at J to 2 bases, leaving 6 bases not matched to a gene. The CDR3 totals 14 residues. Germline assignment: CDR1 MRHNA and CDR2 SNTAGT. The CDR3 coding sequence is TGTGCCAGCAGCGTCCGGGAGGGCCCCTACGAGCAGTACTTC. Its translation is CASSVREGPYEQYF.

In its sample, this clonotype was seen many times. V gene TRBV6-1 combines with J gene TRBJ1-5; TRBD1 might be the D (5 bases). The V gene's germline CDR1 is MNHNS and CDR2 SASEGT. This CDR3 is built from 15 residues. V shed 6 bases and J shed 2 bases, with 14 bases lying between them. The CDR3 nucleotides are TGTGCCAGCAGCCTCTACCGGGACGGCAATCAGCCCCAGCATTTT. Its protein is CASSLYRDGNQPQHF.

At least ten counts were recorded for this clonotype. J is TRBJ1-2 and V is TRBV7-3; D gene ambiguous. The CDR3 loop spans 15 amino acids. Germline loops: CDR1 SGHTA, CDR2 FQGTGA. The V end lost 5 bases, the J end lost 6 bases, and 19 bases lay between the germline ends. The CDR3 nucleotides are TGTGCCAGCAGCCTTTTCCCCGCCGCGGAGAATGGCTACACCTTC. Translating it yields CASSLFPAAENGYTF. The full variable domain, in which reference TRBV7-3 and TRBJ1-2 provide the parts outside the CDR3, is GAGVSQTPSNKVTEKGKYVELRCDPISGHTALYWYRQSLGQGPEFLIYFQGTGAADDSGLPNDRFFAVRPEGSVSTLKIQRTERGDSAVYLCASSLFPAAENGYTFGSGTRLTVV.

Many counts were recorded for this clonotype. V is TRBV11-2 and J is TRBJ2-7, with 10 bases matching TRBD2. J gave up 0 bases and V 6 bases, and 5 bases lay outside the gene matches. The CDR3 has 15 amino acids. Germline CDR1 SGHAT, CDR2 FQNNGV. CDR3 in amino acids: CASSFGLAASYEQYF. The CDR3 nucleotides read TGTGCCAGCAGTTTCGGACTAGCGGCCTCCTACGAGCAGTACTTC. The full variable domain, in which reference TRBV11-2 and TRBJ2-7 provide the parts outside the CDR3, is EAGVAQSPRYKIIEKRQSVAFWCNPISGHATLYWYQQILGQGPKLLIQFQNNGVVDDSQLPKDRFSAERLKGVDSTLKIQPAKLEDSAVYLCASSFGLAASYEQYFGPGTRLTVT.

J is TRBJ2-1 and V is TRBV5-4, with D perhaps matching TRBD2 (5 bases). The CDR3 covers 16 residues. The V gene's germline CDR1 is SGHNT and CDR2 YYREEE (reference sequence). V was trimmed by 0 bases and J by 3 bases, leaving 13 bases between them. Here the CDR3 reads CASSLANQRNYNEQFF. CDR3 bases: TGTGCCAGCAGCTTGGCCAATCAGCGGAACTACAATGAGCAGTTCTTC.

Many counts were recorded for this clonotype. The chain employs TRBV28 and TRBJ1-2; a weak D match, TRBD1 (6 bases). The ends were cut back, 3 bases at V and 5 bases at J, with 13 bases in the middle. The CDR3 extends over 14 amino acids. Germline CDR1 MDHEN, CDR2 SYDVKM. CDR3 in amino acids: CASSFLGGAYGYTF. The CDR3 DNA reads TGTGCCAGCAGTTTTTTGGGGGGGGCTTATGGCTACACCTTC.

The table lists this clonotype with many counts. The chain combines TRBV6-1 with TRBJ2-5; tentatively, D is TRBD2 (6 bases). Trimming removed 6 bases at V and 7 bases at J, with 12 bases between. This CDR3 has 12 residues. Looked up from germline, CDR1 is MNHNS and CDR2 is SASEGT. The CDR3 DNA follows: TGTGCCAGCAGACCAGACGGGAGGACCCAGTACTTC. The encoded protein is CASRPDGRTQYF.

The rearrangement joins TRBV14 to TRBJ2-5; the match to TRBD1 covers 8 bases. The V gene end was trimmed by 5 bases and the J gene end by 2 bases; junction bases not matched to a gene: 7. The CDR3 covers 15 residues. Germline V CDR1 and CDR2: SGHDN, FVKESK. CDR3 sequence (DNA): TGTGCCAGCAGCGCCAGGACAGGGTGGCAAGAGACCCAGTACTTC. Residues: CASSARTGWQETQYF.

This clonotype was picked up many times. The genes are TRBV20-1 and TRBJ2-6; D uncertain. The CDR3 has 15 residues. Trimming cost V 5 bases and J 2 bases, with 13 bases left between them. The V gene's germline CDR1 is DFQATT and CDR2 SNEGSKA (reference sequence). The CDR3 DNA is TGCAGTGCTTCGACCCCGGGCGCTGGGGCCAACGTCCTGACTTTC. This codes for CSASTPGAGANVLTF.